Shown below are 10 T cell receptor beta chains from a single sample sequenced in a study of shared clonotypes between healthy human individuals. Measured with immunoSEQ multiplex PCR; TCRdb has only the in-frame clones, and not every one. The table includes about 580,000 clones, roughly 98% detected once. Cells designated naive CD8 were CD45RO-negative and were positively selected for CCR7, with terminally differentiated effector memory CD45RA+ cells excluded. Sequenced input: naive CD8+ T cells sorted from blood. Receptor source: a man aged 25 to 45 in good health.

V is TRBV10-3 and J is TRBJ1-1; the match to TRBD1 covers 8 bases. The ends lost 3 bases at V and 4 bases at J; junction bases unmatched: 10. CDR1 is ENHRY, CDR2 SYGVKD, per germline. The CDR3 extends over 16 amino acids. The DNA for the CDR3 is TGTGCCATCAGTGATGGGGCAGGGGGCGAGCGCACTGAAGCTTTCTTT. It is translated as CAISDGAGGERTEAFF.

DNA of the CDR3: TGTGCCAGCAGTGAAGCATACAGAGTCCTGGACGAGCAGTACTTC. Encoded protein: CASSEAYRVLDEQYF. The V gene is TRBV6-1, the J gene TRBJ2-7, with unresolved D. The CDR3 sequence is 15 residues long. V was cut by 0 bases and J by 5 bases, with 14 bases left in between. Looked up from germline, CDR1 is MNHNS and CDR2 is SASEGT.

V is TRBV6-5 and J is TRBJ2-5; maybe TRBD1 (6 bases). V was trimmed by 3 bases and J by 5 bases, leaving 16 bases between them. Germline CDR1 reads MNHEY; CDR2 reads SVGAGI. The CDR3 is 15 amino acids. As DNA, the CDR3 is TGTGCCAGCAGTTATTGGCAGGGGCTGGATGAGACCCAGTACTTC. It is translated as CASSYWQGLDETQYF.

This clone has just one count. The V call is TRBV7-9, the J call TRBJ1-4; no reliable D call. The CDR3 sequence is 13 residues long. The V gene lost 5 bases and the J gene lost 7 bases, with 11 bases spanning the gap. Germline CDR1 is SEHNR and CDR2 is FQNEAQ (reference sequence). This CDR3 is CASSPNLGEKLFF. The CDR3, as DNA: TGTGCCAGCAGCCCCAATCTTGGTGAAAAACTGTTTTTT.

V and J are TRBV2 and TRBJ2-1; weak D call: TRBD1 (5 bases). Per the germline V gene, CDR1 is SNHLY and CDR2 is FYNNEI. The CDR3 contains 15 residues. V gave up 0 bases and J gave up 6 bases, with 12 bases separating them. The CDR3 sequence: CASSEALGASNEQFF. The CDR3 DNA is TGTGCCAGCAGTGAAGCGCTTGGGGCTAGCAATGAGCAGTTCTTC.

V and J are TRBV7-9 and TRBJ2-1; no clear D gene. The CDR3 has 12 amino acids. Looked up from germline, CDR1 is SEHNR and CDR2 is FQNEAQ (reference sequence). V was trimmed by 2 bases and J by 6 bases, leaving 5 bases between them. CDR3 DNA sequence: TGTGCCAGCAGCTTATGGACCAATGAGCAGTTCTTC. This sequence encodes CASSLWTNEQFF.

The rearrangement links TRBV27 to TRBJ2-7; 9 bases are shared with TRBD1. The germline V gene encodes CDR1 MNHEY and CDR2 SMNVEV (reference sequence). The CDR3 covers 15 residues. Losses at the gene ends were 5 bases for V and 6 bases for J; bases not matched to a gene: 11. CDR3 in amino acids: CASSNTWGQGGEQYF. Here the CDR3 DNA reads TGTGCCAGCAGTAACACGTGGGGACAGGGAGGCGAGCAGTACTTC.

The gene calls are TRBV4-1 and TRBJ2-7; D unclear. The V end lost 2 bases, the J end lost 4 bases, and 9 bases lay between the germline ends. Germline CDR1 and CDR2: MGHRA and YSYEKL. The CDR3 contains 13 residues. In DNA form, the CDR3 reads TGCGCCAGCAGCCAAAATACCGGTTACGAGCAGTACTTC. It specifies CASSQNTGYEQYF.

The chain uses TRBV7-6 and TRBJ2-2; D possibly corresponds to TRBD2 (5 bases). The CDR3 has 17 amino acids. Trimming left V 1 base short and J 6 bases short, with 18 bases between. Per the germline V gene, CDR1 is SGHVS and CDR2 is FNYEAQ. CDR3 nucleotides: TGTGCCAGCAGCTTAGGAGGGATTCTTCTGGGTTCCGGGGAGCTGTTTTTT. Its translation: CASSLGGILLGSGELFF.

The chain links TRBV5-1 to TRBJ2-1; 10 nucleotides agree with TRBD2. The CDR3 is 16 amino acids. Germline loops: CDR1 SGHRS, CDR2 YFSETQ. Trimming took 1 base from V and 7 from J; bases not matched to a gene: 8. CDR3 bases: TGCGCCAGCAGCTTGAGCCTAGCGGGGGTGGGGAATGAGCAGTTCTTC. Amino acids: CASSLSLAGVGNEQFF.